This TCR beta chain was profiled in a study of blood T cell repertoires in COVID-19. Study-level background: Sites across the United States, Italy and Spain contributed samples from acute and convalescent COVID-19. The analysed material was cDNA or gDNA that came from T cells, B-cell-depleted T cells, or PBMCs.

Per germline, CDR1 SGHVS and CDR2 FQNEAQ. Trimming took 3 bases from V and 1 from J; bases not matched to a gene: 4. The CDR3 runs 16 residues. Per the authors' pipeline: For nucleated cells, counts were estimated from reference gene primer amplification. Clones were read by immunoSEQ multiplex PCR, and TCRdb kept only the in-frame ones, dropping some. For V, J and clone size, that table is used; D and trimming come from the DNA. The sample carries under 300,000 clones, around 86% recorded once. This sequence was found in a man between 18 and 35 years old with active or convalescent COVID-19. The V call is TRBV7-8, the J call TRBJ2-2; 8 nucleotides match TRBD1. Sequenced material: peripheral blood. CDR3 protein: CASSFGQGENTGELFF. The CDR3 nucleotides read TGTGCCAGCAGCTTCGGACAGGGAGAGAACACCGGGGAGCTGTTTTTT. Full variable domain (remainder filled in from reference TRBV7-8 and TRBJ2-2): GAGVSQSPRYKVAKRGQDVALRCDPISGHVSLFWYQQALGQGPEFLTYFQNEAQLDKSGLPSDRFFAERPEGSVSTLKIQRTQQEDSAVYLCASSFGQGENTGELFFGEGSRLTVL.